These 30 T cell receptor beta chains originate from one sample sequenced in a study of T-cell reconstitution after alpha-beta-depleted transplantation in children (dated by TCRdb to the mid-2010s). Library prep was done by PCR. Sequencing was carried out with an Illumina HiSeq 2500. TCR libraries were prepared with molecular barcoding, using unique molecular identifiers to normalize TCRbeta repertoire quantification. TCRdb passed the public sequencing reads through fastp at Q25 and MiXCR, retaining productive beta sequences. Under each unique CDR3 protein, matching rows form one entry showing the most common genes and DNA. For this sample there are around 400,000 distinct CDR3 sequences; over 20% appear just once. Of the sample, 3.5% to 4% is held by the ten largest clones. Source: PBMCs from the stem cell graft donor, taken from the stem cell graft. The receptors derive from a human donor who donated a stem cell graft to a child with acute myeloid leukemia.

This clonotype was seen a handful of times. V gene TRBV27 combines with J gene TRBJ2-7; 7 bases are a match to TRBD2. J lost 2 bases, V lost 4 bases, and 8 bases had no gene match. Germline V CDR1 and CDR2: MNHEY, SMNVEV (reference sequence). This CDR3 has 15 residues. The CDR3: CASSSLTSPAYEQYF. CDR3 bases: TGTGCCAGCAGTTCCTTGACTAGCCCCGCCTACGAGCAGTACTTC.

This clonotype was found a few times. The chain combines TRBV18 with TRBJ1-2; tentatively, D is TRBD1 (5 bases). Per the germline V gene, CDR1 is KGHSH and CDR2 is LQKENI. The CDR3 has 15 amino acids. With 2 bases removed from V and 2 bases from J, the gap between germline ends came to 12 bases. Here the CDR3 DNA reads TGTGCCAGCTCACCAGATCCAGGGAGGAACTATGGCTACACCTTC. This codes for CASSPDPGRNYGYTF.

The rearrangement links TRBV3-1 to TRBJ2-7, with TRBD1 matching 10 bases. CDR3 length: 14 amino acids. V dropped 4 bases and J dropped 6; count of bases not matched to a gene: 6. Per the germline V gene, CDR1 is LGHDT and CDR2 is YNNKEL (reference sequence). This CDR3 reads CASSLGQGGVEQYF. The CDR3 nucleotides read TGTGCCAGCAGCCTCGGACAGGGGGGAGTCGAGCAGTACTTC.

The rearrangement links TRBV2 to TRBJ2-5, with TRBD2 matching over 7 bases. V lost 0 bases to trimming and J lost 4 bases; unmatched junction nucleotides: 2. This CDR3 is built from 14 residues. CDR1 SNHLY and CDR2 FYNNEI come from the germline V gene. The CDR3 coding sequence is TGTGCCAGCAGTGAAGCTAGCGGGCGAGAGACCCAGTACTTC. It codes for CASSEASGRETQYF.

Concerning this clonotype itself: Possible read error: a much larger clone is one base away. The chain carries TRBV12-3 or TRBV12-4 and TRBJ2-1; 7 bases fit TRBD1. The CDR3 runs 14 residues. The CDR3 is CARSLTGMSGEQFF. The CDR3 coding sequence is TGTGCCAGGAGTTTGACAGGGATGAGCGGTGAGCAGTTCTTC.

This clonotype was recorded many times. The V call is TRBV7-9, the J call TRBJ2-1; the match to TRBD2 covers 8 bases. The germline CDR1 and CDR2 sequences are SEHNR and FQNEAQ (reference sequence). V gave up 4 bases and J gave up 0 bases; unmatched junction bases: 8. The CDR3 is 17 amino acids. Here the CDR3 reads CASSSTSSGTSYNEQFF. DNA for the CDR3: TGTGCCAGCAGCTCCACGAGTAGCGGGACCTCCTACAATGAGCAGTTCTTC.

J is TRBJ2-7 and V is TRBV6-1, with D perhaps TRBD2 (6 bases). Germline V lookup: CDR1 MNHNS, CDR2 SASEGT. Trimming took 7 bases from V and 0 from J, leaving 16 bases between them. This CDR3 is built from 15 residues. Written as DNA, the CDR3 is TGTGCCAGCAACCTCGGGGGAGCATACTCCTACGAGCAGTACTTC. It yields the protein CASNLGGAYSYEQYF.

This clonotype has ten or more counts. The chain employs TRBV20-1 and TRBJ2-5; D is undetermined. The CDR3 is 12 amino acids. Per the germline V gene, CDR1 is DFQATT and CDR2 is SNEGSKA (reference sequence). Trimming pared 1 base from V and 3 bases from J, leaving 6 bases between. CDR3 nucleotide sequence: TGCAGTGCTAGAGTCGGAGAAGAGACCCAGTACTTC. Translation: CSARVGEETQYF.

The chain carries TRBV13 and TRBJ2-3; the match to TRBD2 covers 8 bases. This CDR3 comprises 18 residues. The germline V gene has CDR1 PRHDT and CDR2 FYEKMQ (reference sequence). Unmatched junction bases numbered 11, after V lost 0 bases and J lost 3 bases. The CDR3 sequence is CASSLGLLAGLTTDTQYF. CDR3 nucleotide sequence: TGTGCCAGCAGCTTAGGCCTGCTAGCGGGCCTAACTACAGATACGCAGTATTTT.

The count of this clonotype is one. The CDR3 DNA sequence: TGTGCCAGTAGTAGGGGAGGGGGCGGGAGAGCCAGAGGTGAGCAGTTCTTC. It specifies CASSRGGGGRARGEQFF. The chain couples TRBV19 to TRBJ2-1; D is perhaps TRBD1 or TRBD2 (7 bases each). This CDR3 comprises 17 residues. The germline CDR1 and CDR2 sequences are LNHDA and SQIVND (reference sequence). Trimming removed 4 bases at V and 9 bases at J, with 25 bases between.

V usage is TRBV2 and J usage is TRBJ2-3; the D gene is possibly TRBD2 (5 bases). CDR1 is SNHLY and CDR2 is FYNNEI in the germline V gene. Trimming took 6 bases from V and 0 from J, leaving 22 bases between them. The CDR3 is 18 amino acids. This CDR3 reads CASSPHGEFRLSTDTQYF. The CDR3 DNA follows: TGTGCCAGCAGCCCCCATGGGGAGTTTCGTCTTAGCACAGATACGCAGTATTTT.

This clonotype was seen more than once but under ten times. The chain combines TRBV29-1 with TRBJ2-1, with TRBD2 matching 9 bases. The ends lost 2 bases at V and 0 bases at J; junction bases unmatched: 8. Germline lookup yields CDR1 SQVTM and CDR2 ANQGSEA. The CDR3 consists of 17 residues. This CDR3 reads CSVEHPSGTSSYNEQFF. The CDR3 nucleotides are TGCAGCGTTGAACACCCTAGCGGGACGAGCTCCTACAATGAGCAGTTCTTC.

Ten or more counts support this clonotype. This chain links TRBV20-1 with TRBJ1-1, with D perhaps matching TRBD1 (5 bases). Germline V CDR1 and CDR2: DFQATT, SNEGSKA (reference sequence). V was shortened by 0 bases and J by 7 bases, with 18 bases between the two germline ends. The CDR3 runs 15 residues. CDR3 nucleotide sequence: TGCAGTGCTAGAGATCCACGGCAGGGTGGGAATGAAGCTTTCTTT. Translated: CSARDPRQGGNEAFF.

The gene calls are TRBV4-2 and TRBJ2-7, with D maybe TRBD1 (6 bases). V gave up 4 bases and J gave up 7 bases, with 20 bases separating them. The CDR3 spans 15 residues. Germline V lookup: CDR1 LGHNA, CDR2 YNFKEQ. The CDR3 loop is CASSPGMTGSREQYF. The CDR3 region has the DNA TGTGCCAGCAGCCCAGGGATGACAGGATCAAGGGAGCAGTACTTC.

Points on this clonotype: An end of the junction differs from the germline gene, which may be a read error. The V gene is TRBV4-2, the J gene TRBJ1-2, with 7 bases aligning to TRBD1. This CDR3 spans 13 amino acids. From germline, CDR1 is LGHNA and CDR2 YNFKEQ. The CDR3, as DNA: TGTGCCATCAGCCCTGGGCAGGGGGTTGGCTACACCTTC. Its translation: CAISPGQGVGYTF.

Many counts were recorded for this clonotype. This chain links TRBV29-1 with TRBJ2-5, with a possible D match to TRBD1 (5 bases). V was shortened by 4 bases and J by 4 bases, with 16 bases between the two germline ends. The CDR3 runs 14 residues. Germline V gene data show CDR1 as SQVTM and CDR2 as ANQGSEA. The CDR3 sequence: CSVGGVQVGETQYF. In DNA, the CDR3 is TGCAGCGTTGGAGGTGTACAGGTGGGAGAGACCCAGTACTTC.

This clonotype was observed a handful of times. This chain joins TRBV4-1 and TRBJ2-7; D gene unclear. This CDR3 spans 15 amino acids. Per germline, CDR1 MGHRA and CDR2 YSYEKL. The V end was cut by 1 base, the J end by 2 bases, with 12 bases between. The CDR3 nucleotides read TGCGCCAGCAGCCAAGGAGCCTTGACCACCTACGAGCAGTACTTC. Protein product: CASSQGALTTYEQYF.

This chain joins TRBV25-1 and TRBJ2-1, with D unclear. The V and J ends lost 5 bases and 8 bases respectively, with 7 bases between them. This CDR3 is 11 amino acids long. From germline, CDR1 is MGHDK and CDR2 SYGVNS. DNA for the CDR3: TGTGCCAGCAGTAGCTGGGATGAGCAGTTCTTC. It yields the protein CASSSWDEQFF.

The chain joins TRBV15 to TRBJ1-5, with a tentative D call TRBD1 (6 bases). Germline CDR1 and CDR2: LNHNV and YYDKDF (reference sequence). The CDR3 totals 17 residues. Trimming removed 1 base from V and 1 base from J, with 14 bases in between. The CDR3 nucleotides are TGTGCCACCAGCAGAGTTCGGGGGGGGGCAAGCAATCAGCCCCAGCATTTT. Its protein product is CATSRVRGGASNQPQHF.

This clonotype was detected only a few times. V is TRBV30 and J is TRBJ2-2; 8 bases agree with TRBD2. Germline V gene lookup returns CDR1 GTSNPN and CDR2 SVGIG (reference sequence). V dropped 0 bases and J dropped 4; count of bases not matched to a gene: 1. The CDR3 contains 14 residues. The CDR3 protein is CAWSVLAATGELFF. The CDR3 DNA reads TGTGCCTGGAGTGTACTAGCGGCCACCGGGGAGCTGTTTTTT.

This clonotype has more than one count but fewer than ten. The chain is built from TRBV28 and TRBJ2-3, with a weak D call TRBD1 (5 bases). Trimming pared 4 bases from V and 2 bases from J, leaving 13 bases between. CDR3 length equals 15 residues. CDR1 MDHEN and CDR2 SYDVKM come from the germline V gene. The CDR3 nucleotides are TGTGCCAGCAGTTCAGCAGGGATTGACACAGATACGCAGTATTTT. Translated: CASSSAGIDTDTQYF.

The CDR3 DNA reads TGCGCCAGCAGCCTTGCTTGGACTAGCTCCTACGAGCAGTACTTC. Amino acids: CASSLAWTSSYEQYF. This chain uses TRBV5-1 with TRBJ2-7; 7 bases align to TRBD2. Germline V CDR1 and CDR2: SGHRS, YFSETQ. CDR3 length: 15 amino acids. With 4 bases clipped from V and 0 bases from J, the junction kept 7 bases outside the gene matches.

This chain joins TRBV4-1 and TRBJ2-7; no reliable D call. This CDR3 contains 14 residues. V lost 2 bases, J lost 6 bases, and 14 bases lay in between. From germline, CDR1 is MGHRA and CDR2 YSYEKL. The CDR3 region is CASSQRMVALEQYF. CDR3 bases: TGCGCCAGCAGCCAAAGGATGGTCGCTCTCGAGCAGTACTTC.

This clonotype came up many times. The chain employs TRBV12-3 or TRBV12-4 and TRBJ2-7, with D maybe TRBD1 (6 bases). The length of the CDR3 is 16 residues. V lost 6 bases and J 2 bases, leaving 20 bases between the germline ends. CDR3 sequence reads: CASSPTTGRGTYEQYF. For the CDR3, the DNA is TGTGCCAGCAGCCCAACCACCGGCAGGGGAACCTACGAGCAGTACTTC.

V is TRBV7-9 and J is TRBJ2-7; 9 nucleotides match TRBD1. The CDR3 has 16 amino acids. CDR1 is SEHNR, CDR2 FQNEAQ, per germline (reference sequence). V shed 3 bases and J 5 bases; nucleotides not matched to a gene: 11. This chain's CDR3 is CASSLGTGSLGDEQYF. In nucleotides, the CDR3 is TGTGCCAGCAGCTTGGGGACAGGGTCCCTCGGGGACGAGCAGTACTTC.

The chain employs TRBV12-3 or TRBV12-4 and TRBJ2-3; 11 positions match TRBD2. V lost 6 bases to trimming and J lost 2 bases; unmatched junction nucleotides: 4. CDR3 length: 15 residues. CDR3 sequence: CASRAGLAATDTQYF. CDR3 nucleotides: TGTGCCAGCAGGGCGGGACTAGCGGCCACAGATACGCAGTATTTT.

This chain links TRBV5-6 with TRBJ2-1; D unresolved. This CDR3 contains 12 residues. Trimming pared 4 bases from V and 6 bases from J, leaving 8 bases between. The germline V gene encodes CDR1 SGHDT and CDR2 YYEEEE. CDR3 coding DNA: TGTGCCAGCAGCGGCGGTAGCAATGAGCAGTTCTTC. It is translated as CASSGGSNEQFF.

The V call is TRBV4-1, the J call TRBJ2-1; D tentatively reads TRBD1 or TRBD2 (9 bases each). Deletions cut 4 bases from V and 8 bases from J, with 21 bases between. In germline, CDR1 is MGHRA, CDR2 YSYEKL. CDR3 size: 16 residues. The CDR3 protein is CASSRQGVAGADEQFF. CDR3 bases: TGCGCCAGCAGCCGACAGGGGGTAGCGGGAGCGGATGAGCAGTTCTTC.

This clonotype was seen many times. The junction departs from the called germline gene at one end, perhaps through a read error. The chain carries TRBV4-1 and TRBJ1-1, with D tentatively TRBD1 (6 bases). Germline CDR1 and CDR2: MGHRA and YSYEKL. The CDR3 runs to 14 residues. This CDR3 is CASSPGQLNTEAFF. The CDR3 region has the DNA TGTGCCAGTAGCCCGGGACAACTGAACACTGAAGCTTTCTTT.

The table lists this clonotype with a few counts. The CDR3: CSALDRGPNEQFF. CDR3 DNA: TGCAGTGCTCTGGACAGGGGGCCCAATGAGCAGTTCTTC. This chain uses TRBV20-1 with TRBJ2-1; 11 bases agree with TRBD1. The germline gives CDR1 DFQATT, CDR2 SNEGSKA (reference sequence). The CDR3 length is 13 residues. V was clipped by 5 bases and J by 6 bases; unmatched bases: 3.